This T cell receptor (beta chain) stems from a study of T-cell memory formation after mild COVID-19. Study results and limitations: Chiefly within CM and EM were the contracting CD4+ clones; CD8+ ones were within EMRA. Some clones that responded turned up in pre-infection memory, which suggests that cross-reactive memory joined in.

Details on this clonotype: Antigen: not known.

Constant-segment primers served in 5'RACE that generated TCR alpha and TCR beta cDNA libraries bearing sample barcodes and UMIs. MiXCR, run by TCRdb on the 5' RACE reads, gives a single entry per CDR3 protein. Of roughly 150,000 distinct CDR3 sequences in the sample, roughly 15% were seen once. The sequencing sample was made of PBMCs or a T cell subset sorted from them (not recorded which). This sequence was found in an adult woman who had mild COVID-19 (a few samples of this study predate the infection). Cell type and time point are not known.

This CDR3 reads CASSRLIPGQGDYEQYF. The CDR3 nucleotides read TGTGCCAGCAGCCGGCTGATCCCGGGACAGGGGGATTACGAGCAGTACTTC. This chain connects TRBV5-6 to TRBJ2-7; 11 nucleotides line up with TRBD1. V shed 4 bases and J 4 bases; nucleotides not matched to a gene: 13. This CDR3 has 17 amino acids. CDR1 and CDR2 from the germline V gene are SGHDT and YYEEEE. Based on the CDR3 plus reference TRBV5-6 and TRBJ2-7, the full variable domain is DAGVTQSPTHLIKTRGQQVTLRCSPKSGHDTVSWYQQALGQGPQFIFQYYEEEERQRGNFPDRFSGHQFPNYSSELNVNALLLGDSALYLCASSRLIPGQGDYEQYFGPGTRLTVT.